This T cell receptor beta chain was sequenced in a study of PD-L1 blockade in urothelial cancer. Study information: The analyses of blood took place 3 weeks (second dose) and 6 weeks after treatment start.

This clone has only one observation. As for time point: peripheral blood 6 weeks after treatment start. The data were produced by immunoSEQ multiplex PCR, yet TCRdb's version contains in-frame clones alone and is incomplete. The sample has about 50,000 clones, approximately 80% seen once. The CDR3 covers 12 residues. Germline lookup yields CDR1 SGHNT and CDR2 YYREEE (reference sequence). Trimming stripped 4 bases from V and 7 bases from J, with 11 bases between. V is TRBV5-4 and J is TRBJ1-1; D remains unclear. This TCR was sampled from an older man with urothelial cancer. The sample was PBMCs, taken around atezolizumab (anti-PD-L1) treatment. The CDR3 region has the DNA TGTGCCAGCAGCCAACGGGGAAGTGAAGCTTTCTTT. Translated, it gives CASSQRGSEAFF.